This T cell receptor (beta chain) was obtained from a study of blood T cells in healthy people across ages. The use of a sample-barcoded 5' primer and a J-beta primer mix characterized a second PCR of about 7 to 12 cycles. TCRdb redid the calling of the 5' RACE reads with MiXCR, one entry per CDR3 protein. The sample yields about a million distinct CDR3 sequences, around 46% seen once. The CDR3 runs 15 residues. CDR1 is SEHNR and CDR2 is FQNEAQ in the germline V gene (reference sequence). The trim removed 4 bases at V and 6 bases at J, leaving 7 bases unmatched. Source material: blood. This sequence was found in a young man in good health. The gene calls are TRBV7-9 and TRBJ2-2, with TRBD1 matching over 8 bases. The chain's CDR3 is CASSSRTGSSGELFF. DNA of the CDR3: TGTGCCAGCAGCTCCCGGACAGGGTCCTCCGGGGAGCTGTTTTTT.